The present entry profiles one TCR beta chain with its context. The antigen it binds to is not known. No base quality values were provided; no much bigger clone lies one nucleotide off. This sample was included in a study of immune evolution from preneoplasia to lung adenocarcinoma (dated by TCRdb to the early 2020s). Regarding the complete study: HLA loss of heterozygosity was observed in approximately 6.5%, 16% and 36% of AIS, MIA and ADC lesions, respectively, and was not observed in any AAH lesions. The study combined immune gene expression, TCR sequencing and multiplex immunofluorescence to profile immune contexture across lung adenocarcinoma precursors and invasive adenocarcinoma. The TCR sequencing data were obtained from about 51 patients. The overall cohort was made up of more than 40 patients with pulmonary nodules who had surgical resection. Whole exome sequencing and methylation data from the same cohort of nodules were integrated with the immune data. According to the study, over a hundred samples were used for TCR sequencing. POLYSOLVER was used to infer class I HLA alleles from exome data, and LOHHLA was used to detect allele-specific HLA loss. Resected precursor lesions (AAH, AIS, MIA) and invasive adenocarcinomas were each compared against paired morphologically normal lung tissue. The sample size was set by how many specimens were available, not by a prior power calculation. Summary of the overall study and its limitations: Compared with EGFR-mutant or double wild-type lesions, KRAS-mutant nodules had the highest T cell clonality. Findings were based on association rather than direct causation; larger cohorts with long-term follow-up and longitudinal biopsies were deemed needed. Normal lung had the highest top T cell clone frequencies, which appeared to decline progressively from AAH through AIS, MIA and invasive adenocarcinoma. Clonality was highest in normal lung, while later-stage lesions appeared to have lower clonality but higher T cell density and diversity. Because all patients came from Japan and China, whether the findings apply to Western populations was uncertain.

TCR beta CDR3 regions were sequenced from DNA using the immunoSEQ hsTCRbeta Kit. As for the original processing: TCR sequencing data were analysed with the ImmunoSEQ Analyzer. T cell clonality was calculated on productive rearrangements as 1 minus Pielou's evenness. The inverse Simpson index, applied to productive templates, was used to measure T cell diversity. T cell density was TCR beta template counts normalized to usable DNA, estimated by amplifying and sequencing housekeeping genes. Two-sided Kruskal-Wallis tests were used to compare TCR metrics across histologic stages. Imported from immuneACCESS, the table was reduced by TCRdb to in-frame sequences with V and J called. These copies leave out some clones; in studies compared against another copy, an unresolved V gene accounts for under half, and the cause of the remainder is not known. D and trimming come from the DNA, and the V and J calls and clone size come from that table. Across this sample there are over 30,000 clones, with roughly 74% seen only once. 5.5% to 7.5% of the sample comes from the top ten.

The patients had resection in Japan or China between about 2013 and 2017. Two lung cancer pathologists independently reviewed H&E slides to confirm the histologic diagnosis of every case. Premalignant or tumor cells were enriched for nucleic acid extraction by macro-dissection performed after pathologic assessment. DNA was isolated from FFPE tissue using the AllPrep DNA/RNA FFPE Kit. Between the V and J ends, shortened by 6 bases and 7 bases respectively, the junction contains 13 bases. Counted from cysteine to phenylalanine, this CDR3 has 13 amino acids. The only DNA kept is the CDR3, 39 bases in frame from the first base. Per the germline V gene, SNHLY is the CDR1 and FYNNEI is the CDR2.

Sequenced sample: FFPE invasive lung adenocarcinoma tissue. Reading the label with the study, this specimen's cell subset or site is: frankly invasive lung adenocarcinoma (ADC). The TCR comes from a person between 60 and 69 years old with lung adenocarcinoma. The rearrangement joined TRBV2 to TRBJ1-5; no D gene is confidently identified. The DNA sequence follows: TGTGCCAGCAGGTCGGCCGCGGGGCAGCCCCAGCATTTT. This sequence encodes CASRSAAGQPQHF.